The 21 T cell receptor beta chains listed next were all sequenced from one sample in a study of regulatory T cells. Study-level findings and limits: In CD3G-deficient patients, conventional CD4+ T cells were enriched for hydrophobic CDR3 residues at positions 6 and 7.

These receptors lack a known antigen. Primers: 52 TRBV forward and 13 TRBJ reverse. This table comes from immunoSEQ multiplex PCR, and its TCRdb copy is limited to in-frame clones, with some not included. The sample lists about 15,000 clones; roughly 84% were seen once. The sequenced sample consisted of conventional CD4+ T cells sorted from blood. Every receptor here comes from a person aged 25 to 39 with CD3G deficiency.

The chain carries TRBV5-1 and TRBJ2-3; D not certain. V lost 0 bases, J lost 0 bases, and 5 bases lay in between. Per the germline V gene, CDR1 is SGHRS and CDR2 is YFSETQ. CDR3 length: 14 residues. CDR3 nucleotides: TGCGCCAGCAGCTTGGACATTAGCACAGATACGCAGTATTTT. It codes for CASSLDISTDTQYF.

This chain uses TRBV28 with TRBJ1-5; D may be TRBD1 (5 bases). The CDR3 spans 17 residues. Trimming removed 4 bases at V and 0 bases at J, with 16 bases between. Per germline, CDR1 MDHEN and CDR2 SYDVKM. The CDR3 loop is CASSSSGRGYSNQPQHF. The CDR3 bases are TGTGCCAGCAGTTCCTCCGGACGGGGGTATAGCAATCAGCCCCAGCATTTT.

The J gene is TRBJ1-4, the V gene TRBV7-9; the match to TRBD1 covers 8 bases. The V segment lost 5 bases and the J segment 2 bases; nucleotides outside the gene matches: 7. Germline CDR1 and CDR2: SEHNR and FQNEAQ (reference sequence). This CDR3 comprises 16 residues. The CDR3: CASSPGQGVTNEKLFF. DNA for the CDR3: TGTGCCAGCAGCCCCGGACAGGGTGTGACTAATGAAAAACTGTTTTTT.

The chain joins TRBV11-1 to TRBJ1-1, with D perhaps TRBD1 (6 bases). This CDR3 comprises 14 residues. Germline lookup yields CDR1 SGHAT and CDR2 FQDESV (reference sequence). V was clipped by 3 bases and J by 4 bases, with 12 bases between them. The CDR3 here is CASSLGAGRTEAFF. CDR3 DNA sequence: TGTGCCAGCAGCTTGGGGGCAGGACGCACTGAAGCTTTCTTT.

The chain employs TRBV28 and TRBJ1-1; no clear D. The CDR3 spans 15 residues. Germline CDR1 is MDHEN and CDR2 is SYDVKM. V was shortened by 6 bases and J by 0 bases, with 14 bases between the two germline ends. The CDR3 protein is CASSPPRAVNTEAFF. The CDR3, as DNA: TGTGCCAGCAGCCCACCGAGGGCGGTGAACACTGAAGCTTTCTTT.

CDR3: CASSIGTGRTEAFF. DNA for the CDR3: TGTGCCAGTAGTATCGGGACAGGACGAACTGAAGCTTTCTTT. The V call is TRBV19, the J call TRBJ1-1; 8 bases align to TRBD1. The V segment lost 3 bases and the J segment 5 bases; nucleotides outside the gene matches: 5. The CDR3 contains 14 residues. In germline, CDR1 is LNHDA, CDR2 SQIVND (reference sequence).

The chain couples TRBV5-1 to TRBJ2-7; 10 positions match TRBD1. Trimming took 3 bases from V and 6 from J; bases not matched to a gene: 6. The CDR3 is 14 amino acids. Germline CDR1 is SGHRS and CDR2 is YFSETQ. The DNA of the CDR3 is TGCGCCAGCAGCTCGAGGACAGGGGGGAGCGAGCAGTACTTC. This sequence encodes CASSSRTGGSEQYF.

CDR3 sequence reads: CASSFTGETQYF. As DNA, the CDR3 is TGCGCCAGCAGCTTCACCGGGGAGACCCAGTACTTC. The rearrangement joins TRBV5-1 to TRBJ2-5; D is ambiguous. V gave up 2 bases and J gave up 5 bases, with 7 bases separating them. The germline CDR1 and CDR2 sequences are SGHRS and YFSETQ. The CDR3 runs 12 residues.

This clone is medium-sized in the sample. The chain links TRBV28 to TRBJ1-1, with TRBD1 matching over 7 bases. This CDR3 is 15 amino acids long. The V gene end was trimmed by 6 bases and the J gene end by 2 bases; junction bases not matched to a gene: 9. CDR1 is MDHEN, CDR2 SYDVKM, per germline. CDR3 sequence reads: CASRQTGTVNTEAFF. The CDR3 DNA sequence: TGTGCCAGCAGACAAACCGGGACAGTTAACACTGAAGCTTTCTTT.

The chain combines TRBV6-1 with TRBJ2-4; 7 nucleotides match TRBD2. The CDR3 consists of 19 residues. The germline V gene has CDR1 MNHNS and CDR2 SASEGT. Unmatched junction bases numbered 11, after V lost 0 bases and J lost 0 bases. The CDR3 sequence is CASSEASSGAFGAKNIQYF. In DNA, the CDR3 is TGTGCCAGCAGTGAAGCGTCCAGCGGGGCCTTTGGAGCCAAAAACATTCAGTACTTC.

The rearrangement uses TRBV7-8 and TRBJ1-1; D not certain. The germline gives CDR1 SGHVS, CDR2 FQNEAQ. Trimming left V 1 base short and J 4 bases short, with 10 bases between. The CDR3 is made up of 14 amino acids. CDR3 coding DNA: TGTGCCAGCAGCTTAGGGATCTTTGGCACTGAAGCTTTCTTT. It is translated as CASSLGIFGTEAFF. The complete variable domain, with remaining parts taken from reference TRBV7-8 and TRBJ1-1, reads GAGVSQSPRYKVAKRGQDVALRCDPISGHVSLFWYQQALGQGPEFLTYFQNEAQLDKSGLPSDRFFAERPEGSVSTLKIQRTQQEDSAVYLCASSLGIFGTEAFFGQGTRLTVV.

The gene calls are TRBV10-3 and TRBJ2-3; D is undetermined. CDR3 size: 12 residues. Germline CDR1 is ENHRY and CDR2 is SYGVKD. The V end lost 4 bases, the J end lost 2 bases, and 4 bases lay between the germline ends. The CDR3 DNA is TGTGCCATCAGTGCTTCCACAGATACGCAGTATTTT. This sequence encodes CAISASTDTQYF.

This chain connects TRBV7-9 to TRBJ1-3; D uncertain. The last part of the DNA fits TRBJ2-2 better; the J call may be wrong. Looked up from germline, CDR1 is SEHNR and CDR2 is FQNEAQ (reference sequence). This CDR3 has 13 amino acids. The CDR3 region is CASSLGDTGELFF. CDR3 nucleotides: TGTGCCAGCAGCTTAGGGGACACCGGGGAGCTGTTTTTT.

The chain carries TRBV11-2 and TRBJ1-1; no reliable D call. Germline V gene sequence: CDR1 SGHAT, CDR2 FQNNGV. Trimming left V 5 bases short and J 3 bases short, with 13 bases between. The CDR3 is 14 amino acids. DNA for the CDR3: TGTGCCAGCAGCCCCCTTTTTGGGGACACTGAAGCTTTCTTT. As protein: CASSPLFGDTEAFF.

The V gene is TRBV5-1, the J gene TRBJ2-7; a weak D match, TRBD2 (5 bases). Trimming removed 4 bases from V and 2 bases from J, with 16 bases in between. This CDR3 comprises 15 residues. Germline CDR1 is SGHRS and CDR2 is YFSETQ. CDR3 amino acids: CASSATSGGTYEQYF. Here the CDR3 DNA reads TGCGCCAGCAGCGCCACCTCCGGAGGCACCTACGAGCAGTACTTC.

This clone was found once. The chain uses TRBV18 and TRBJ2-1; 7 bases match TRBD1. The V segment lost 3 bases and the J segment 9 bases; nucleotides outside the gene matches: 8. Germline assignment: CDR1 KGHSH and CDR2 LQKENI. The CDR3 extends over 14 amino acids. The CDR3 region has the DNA TGTGCCAGCTCACCCCAGGGGGTAGCAGGTGAGCAGTTCTTC. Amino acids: CASSPQGVAGEQFF.

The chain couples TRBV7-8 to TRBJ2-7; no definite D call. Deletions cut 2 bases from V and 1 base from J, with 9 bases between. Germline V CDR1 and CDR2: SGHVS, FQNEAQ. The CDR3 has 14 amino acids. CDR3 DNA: TGTGCCAGCAGCTTAATAGCAGGTTCCTACGAGCAGTACTTC. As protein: CASSLIAGSYEQYF.

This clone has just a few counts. The CDR3 DNA follows: TGTGCCATCAGTGAGAATAGCAATCAGCCCCAGCATTTT. Translating gives CAISENSNQPQHF. This sequence joins TRBV10-3 and TRBJ1-5; D not certain. With 2 bases removed from V and 0 bases from J, the gap between germline ends came to 2 bases. Germline CDR1 ENHRY, CDR2 SYGVKD. This CDR3 comprises 13 residues.

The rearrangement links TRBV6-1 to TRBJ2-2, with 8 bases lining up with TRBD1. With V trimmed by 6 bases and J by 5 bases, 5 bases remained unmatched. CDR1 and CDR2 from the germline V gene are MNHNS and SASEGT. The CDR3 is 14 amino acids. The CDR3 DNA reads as TGTGCCAGCAGCCTCACAGGGGGGACCGGGGAGCTGTTTTTT. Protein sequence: CASSLTGGTGELFF.

This chain's CDR3 is CASSLPTTPLYGYTF. The CDR3 DNA follows: TGTGCCAGCAGCCTTCCTACAACACCACTCTATGGCTACACCTTC. This chain uses TRBV28 with TRBJ1-2, with no clear D. Germline V gene sequence: CDR1 MDHEN, CDR2 SYDVKM. There are 15 residues in the CDR3. V was shortened by 6 bases and J by 4 bases, with 18 bases between the two germline ends.

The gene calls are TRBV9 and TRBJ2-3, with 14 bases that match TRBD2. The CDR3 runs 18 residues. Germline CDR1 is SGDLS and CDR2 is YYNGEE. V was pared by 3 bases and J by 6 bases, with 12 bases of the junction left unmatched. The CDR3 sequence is CASSGREGLAGEDDTQYF. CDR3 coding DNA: TGTGCCAGCAGCGGGAGGGAGGGACTAGCGGGAGAGGATGATACGCAGTATTTT.